This T cell receptor (delta chain) originates from a study of γδ T cells in repeated Plasmodium falciparum infection. Background on the study: Each infection was followed by sampling at 21 days, plus baseline and some pre-infection draws. Some Malian samples span acute malaria episodes; others come from no-transmission periods.

TCRdb re-called the multiplex PCR reads via CATT. The sample lists more than 70,000 delta-chain clones; 0.9% to 1% were seen once. J gave up 3 bases and V 1 base, and 15 bases lay outside the gene matches. This CDR3 comprises 19 residues. CDR1 TSWWSYY and CDR2 QGS come from the germline V gene. Flow sorting of PBMC yielded separate Vgamma9/Vdelta2+ and Vdelta2-negative gammadelta T cell populations for bulk repertoire analysis. Findings of the study overall: One small rural Malian village, predominantly a single ethnic group, supplied the cohort. Malian children's Vdelta2-negative repertoires appeared more expanded and less diverse than Australians'.

This clone occurred a few times. Its antigen remains unidentified. This DNA translates differently at residue 14 from the TCRdb protein, which is that of a much larger clone; a read error is likely, and the protein shown is the DNA's own translation. The clonotype originates from a pool of human donors (malaria-infected and uninfected, not separated). The sequenced sample was gamma-delta T cells from blood. The chain has TRDV1 and TRDJ1; 9 bases align to TRDD3. The J gene, not given by TCRdb, was assigned here from a germline match of the nucleotide sequence. The CDR3: CALGERAYLGDGGADKLIF. Here the CDR3 DNA reads TGTGCTCTTGGGGAACGGGCCTACCTGGGGGATGGAGGAGCCGATAAACTCATCTTT.